The clone carrying this T cell receptor (beta chain) was observed many times. Antigen specificity is unknown. This entry is derived from a study of Graves' ophthalmopathy and Graves' hyperthyroidism. Study-wide background: Stable hyperthyroidism denotes an absence of ophthalmopathy throughout 18 months of follow-up.

Study findings and constraints: The model predicted progression of ophthalmopathy with a sensitivity of 70% to 71%, and its specificity was roughly 77%. Using 13 signatures, a model distinguished ophthalmopathy from stable hyperthyroidism, reaching about 89% sensitivity and over 65% specificity. The authors also found most expanded thyroid clonotypes above 0.001 frequency in blood.

Using RNA transcripts, the TCR beta CDR3 regions were amplified. An initial RT-PCR round employing HTBI primers preceded a second-round multiplex PCR. From the multiplex PCR reads, TCRdb called clonotypes with MiXCR, one entry per CDR3 protein. The table lists around 1.1 million distinct CDR3 sequences, about two fifths of them singletons, with 11% in the top ten. With V trimmed by 7 bases and J by 5 bases, 6 bases remained unmatched. The CDR3 totals 13 residues. The V call is TRBV12-3 or TRBV12-4, the J call TRBJ2-5, with 8 bases identical to TRBD2. Specimen: peripheral blood or thyroid tissue (not recorded which). The TCR was taken from an adult man with Graves' hyperthyroidism. CDR3 bases: TGTGCCAGCATGACTAGCGTCGTGGAGACCCAGTACTTC. Translating it yields CASMTSVVETQYF.